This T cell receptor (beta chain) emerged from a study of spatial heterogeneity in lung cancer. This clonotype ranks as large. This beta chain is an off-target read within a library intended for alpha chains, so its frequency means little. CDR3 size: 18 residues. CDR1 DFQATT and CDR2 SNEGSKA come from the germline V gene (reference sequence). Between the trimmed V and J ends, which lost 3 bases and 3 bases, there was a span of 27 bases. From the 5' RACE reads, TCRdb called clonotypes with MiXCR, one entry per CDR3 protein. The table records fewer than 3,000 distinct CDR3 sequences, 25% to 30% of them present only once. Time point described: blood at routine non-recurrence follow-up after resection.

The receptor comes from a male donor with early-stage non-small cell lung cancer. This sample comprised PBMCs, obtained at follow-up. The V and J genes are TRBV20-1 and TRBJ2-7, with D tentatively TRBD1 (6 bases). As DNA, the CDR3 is TGCAGTGCTAGCCCAGGTGGGAGCTGGGGACAAGGGGGCTACGAGCAGTACTTC. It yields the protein CSASPGGSWGQGGYEQYF.